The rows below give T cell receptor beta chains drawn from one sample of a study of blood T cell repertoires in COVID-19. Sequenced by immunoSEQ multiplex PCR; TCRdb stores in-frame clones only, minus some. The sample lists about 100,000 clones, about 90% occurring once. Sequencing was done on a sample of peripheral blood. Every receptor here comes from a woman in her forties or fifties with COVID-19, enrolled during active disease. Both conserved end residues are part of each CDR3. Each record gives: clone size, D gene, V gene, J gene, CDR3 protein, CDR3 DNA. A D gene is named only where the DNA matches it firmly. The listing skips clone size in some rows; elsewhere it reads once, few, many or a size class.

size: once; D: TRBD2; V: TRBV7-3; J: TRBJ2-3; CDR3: CASSSAGGTDTQYF; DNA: TGTGCCAGCAGCTCTGCGGGGGGCACAGATACGCAGTATTTT
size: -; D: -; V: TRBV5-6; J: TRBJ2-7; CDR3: CASSLGAGGASKRF; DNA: TGTGCCAGCAGCTTGGGGGCCGGGGGAGCGAGCAAGCGCTTC
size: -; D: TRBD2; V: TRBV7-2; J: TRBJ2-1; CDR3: CASSSASGGAYNEQFF; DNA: TGTGCCAGCAGCTCTGCTAGCGGGGGGGCCTACAATGAGCAGTTCTTC
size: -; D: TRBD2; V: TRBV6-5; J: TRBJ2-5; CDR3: CASSYSSASGGETQYF; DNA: TGTGCCAGCAGTTACTCTTCGGCTAGCGGGGGTGAGACCCAGTACTTC
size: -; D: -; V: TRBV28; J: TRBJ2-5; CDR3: CASSPDRWQHF; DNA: TGTGCCAGCAGTCCAGACAGGTGGCAACACTTC
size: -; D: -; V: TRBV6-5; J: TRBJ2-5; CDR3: CASSYADYRETQYF; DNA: TGTGCCAGCAGTTACGCCGACTATCGGGAGACCCAGTACTTC
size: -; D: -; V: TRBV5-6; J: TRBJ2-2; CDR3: CASTRWGRNGELFF; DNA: TGTGCCAGCACCCGATGGGGGCGGAACGGGGAGCTGTTTTTT
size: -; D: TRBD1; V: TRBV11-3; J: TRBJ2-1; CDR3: CASSSRDRDYNEQFF; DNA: TGTGCCAGCAGCTCCCGGGACAGGGATTACAATGAGCAGTTCTTC
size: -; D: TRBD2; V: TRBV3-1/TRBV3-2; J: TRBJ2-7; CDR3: CASSQDWASGEQYF; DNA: TGTGCCAGCAGCCAAGATTGGGCTAGCGGCGAGCAGTACTTC
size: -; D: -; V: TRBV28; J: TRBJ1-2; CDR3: CASDKADSNYGYTF; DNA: TGTGCCAGCGATAAAGCGGATTCTAACTATGGCTACACCTTC
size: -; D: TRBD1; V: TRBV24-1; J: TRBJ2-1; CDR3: CATSDLPGQPKDNEQFF; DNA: TGTGCCACCAGTGATCTACCGGGACAGCCCAAAGACAATGAGCAGTTCTTC
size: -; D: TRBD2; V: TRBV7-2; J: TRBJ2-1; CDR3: CASSSFTGGGPYNEQFF; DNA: TGTGCCAGCAGCTCATTCACCGGGGGGGGACCCTACAATGAGCAGTTCTTC
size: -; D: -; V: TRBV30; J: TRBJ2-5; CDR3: CAWSLFGSQETQYF; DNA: TGTGCCTGGAGTCTATTTGGGAGTCAAGAGACCCAGTACTTC
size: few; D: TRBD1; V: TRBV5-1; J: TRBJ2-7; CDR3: CASSLGQGADEQYF; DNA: TGCGCCAGCAGCTTGGGGCAGGGGGCGGACGAGCAGTACTTC
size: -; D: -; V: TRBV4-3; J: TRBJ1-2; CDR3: CASSQEPGNGYTF; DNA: TGCGCCAGCAGCCAAGAACCAGGGAATGGCTACACCTTC
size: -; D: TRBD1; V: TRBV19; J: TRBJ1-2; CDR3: CASSSRDRNYGYTF; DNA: TGTGCCAGTAGTAGCCGGGACAGGAACTATGGCTACACCTTC
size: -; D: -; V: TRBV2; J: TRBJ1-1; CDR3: CASSYSGTEAFF; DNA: TGTGCCAGCAGTTACAGCGGCACTGAAGCTTTCTTT
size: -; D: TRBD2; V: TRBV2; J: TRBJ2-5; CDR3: CASSEGAGLAGRQETQYF; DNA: TGTGCCAGCAGTGAAGGAGCGGGACTAGCGGGCCGCCAAGAGACCCAGTACTTC
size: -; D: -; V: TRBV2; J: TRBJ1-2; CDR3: CASSEQGYGYTF; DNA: TGTGCCAGCAGTGAACAGGGGTATGGCTACACCTTC
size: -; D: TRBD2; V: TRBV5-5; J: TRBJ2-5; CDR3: CASSTRGGAKETQYF; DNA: TGTGCCAGCAGCACTCGCGGGGGGGCAAAAGAGACCCAGTACTTC
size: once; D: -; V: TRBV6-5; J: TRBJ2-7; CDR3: CASSPGLPHQGEQYF; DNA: TGTGCCAGCAGCCCCGGGCTACCCCATCAGGGCGAGCAGTACTTC
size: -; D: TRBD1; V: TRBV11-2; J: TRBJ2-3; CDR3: CASSPGQGYTDTQYF; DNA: TGTGCCAGCAGCCCCGGACAGGGCTACACAGATACGCAGTATTTT
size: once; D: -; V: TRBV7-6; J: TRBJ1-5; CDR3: CASSLFRGPNQPQHF; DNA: TGTGCCAGCAGCTTATTCAGGGGACCTAATCAGCCCCAGCATTTT
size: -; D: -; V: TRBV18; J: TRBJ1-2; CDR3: CASSPPGGGNYGYTF; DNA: TGTGCCAGCTCACCCCCGGGAGGAGGGAACTATGGCTACACCTTC
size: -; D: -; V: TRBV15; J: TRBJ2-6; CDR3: CATSRDSVVSGANVLTF; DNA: TGTGCCACCAGCAGGGACAGCGTAGTCTCTGGGGCCAACGTCCTGACTTTC
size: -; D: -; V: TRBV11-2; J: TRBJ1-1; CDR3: CASSFLREGTEAFF; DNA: TGTGCCAGCAGCTTTCTCAGGGAGGGCACTGAAGCTTTCTTT
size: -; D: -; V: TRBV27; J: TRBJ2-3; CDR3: CASREIALDTDTQYF; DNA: TGTGCCAGCAGGGAAATAGCACTTGACACAGATACGCAGTATTTT
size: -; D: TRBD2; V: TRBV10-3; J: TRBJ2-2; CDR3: CAITPGGWIENGELFF; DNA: TGTGCCATCACCCCGGGGGGGTGGATCGAGAACGGGGAGCTGTTTTTT
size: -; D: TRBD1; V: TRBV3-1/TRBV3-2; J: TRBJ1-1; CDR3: CASSQQGAAFF; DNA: TGTGCCAGCAGCCAGCAGGGGGCGGCTTTCTTT
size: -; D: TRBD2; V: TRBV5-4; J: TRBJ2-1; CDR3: CASSLGASGGVSSYNEQFF; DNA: TGTGCCAGCAGCTTGGGCGCTAGCGGGGGGGTTAGCTCCTACAATGAGCAGTTCTTC
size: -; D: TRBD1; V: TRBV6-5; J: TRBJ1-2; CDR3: CASSSRRQGSGYGYTF; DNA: TGTGCCAGCAGTTCGAGACGACAGGGATCAGGCTATGGCTACACCTTC
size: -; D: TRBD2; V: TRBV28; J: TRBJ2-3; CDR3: CASTPSGGNTDTQYF; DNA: TGTGCCAGCACCCCTAGCGGGGGGAACACAGATACGCAGTATTTT
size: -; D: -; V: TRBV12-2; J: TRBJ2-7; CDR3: CASRLRLRDRGNCSYEQYF; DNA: TGTGCAAGTCGCTTACGACTCCGGGACAGGGGGAATTGCTCCTACGAGCAGTACTTC
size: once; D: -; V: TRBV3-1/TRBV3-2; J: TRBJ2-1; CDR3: CASSQAQNLEQFF; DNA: TGTGCCAGCAGCCAAGCGCAGAACCTCGAGCAGTTCTTC
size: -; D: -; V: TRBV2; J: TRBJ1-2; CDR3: CASNEPDYGYTF; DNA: TGTGCCAGCAATGAACCAGACTATGGCTACACCTTC
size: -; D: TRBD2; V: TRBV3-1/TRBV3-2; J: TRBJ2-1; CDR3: CASSQVSSGGAGNEQFF; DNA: TGTGCCAGCAGCCAAGTGTCTAGCGGGGGGGCTGGCAATGAGCAGTTCTTC
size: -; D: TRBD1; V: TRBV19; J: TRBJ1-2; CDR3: CASAGTGFPHGYTF; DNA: TGTGCCAGTGCCGGGACAGGTTTTCCTCATGGCTACACCTTC
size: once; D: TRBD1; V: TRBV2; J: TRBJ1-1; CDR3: CASSERSGGEAFF; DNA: TGTGCCAGCAGTGAGAGATCAGGGGGTGAAGCTTTCTTT
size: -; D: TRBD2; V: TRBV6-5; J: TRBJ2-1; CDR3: CASRSTGSGGVQFF; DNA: TGTGCCAGCAGAAGCACAGGTTCCGGGGGGGTGCAGTTCTTC
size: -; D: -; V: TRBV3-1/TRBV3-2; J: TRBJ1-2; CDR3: CASTSSPSSYGYTF; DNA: TGTGCCAGCACCTCAAGTCCCTCCAGCTATGGCTACACCTTC
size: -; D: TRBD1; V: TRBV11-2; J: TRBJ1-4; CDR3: CASSLDWTGVSEKLFF; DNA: TGTGCCAGCAGCTTAGATTGGACAGGGGTCTCTGAAAAACTGTTTTTT
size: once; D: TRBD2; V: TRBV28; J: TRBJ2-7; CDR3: CATYFGSGVYEQYF; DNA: TGTGCCACCTATTTTGGAAGCGGGGTCTACGAGCAGTACTTC
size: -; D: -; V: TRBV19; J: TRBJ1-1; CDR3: CASSAGVSNTEAFF; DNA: TGTGCCAGTAGTGCAGGGGTTTCTAACACTGAAGCTTTCTTT
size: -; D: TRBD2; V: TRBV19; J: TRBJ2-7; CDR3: CASSIDIAGGYEQYF; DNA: TGTGCCAGTAGTATAGATATAGCGGGGGGCTACGAGCAGTACTTC
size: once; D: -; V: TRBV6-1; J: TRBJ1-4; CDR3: CASSEGQGAERLFF; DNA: TGTGCCAGCAGTGAAGGTCAGGGTGCGGAGCGACTGTTTTTT
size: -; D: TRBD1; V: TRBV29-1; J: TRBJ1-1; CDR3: CSVLDRGLVAFF; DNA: TGCAGCGTACTAGACAGGGGGCTGGTAGCTTTCTTT
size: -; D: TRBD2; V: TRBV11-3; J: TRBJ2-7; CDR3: CASSLGLAGTYEQYF; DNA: TGTGCCAGCAGCTTAGGGTTAGCGGGGACCTACGAGCAGTACTTC
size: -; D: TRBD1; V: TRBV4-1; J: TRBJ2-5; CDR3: CASSQDPTGIETQYF; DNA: TGCGCCAGCAGCCAAGATCCGACAGGGATAGAGACCCAGTACTTC
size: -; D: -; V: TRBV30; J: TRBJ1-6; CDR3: CAWSAGYGSYNSPLHF; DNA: TGTGCCTGGAGTGCAGGATATGGCTCCTATAATTCACCCCTCCACTTT
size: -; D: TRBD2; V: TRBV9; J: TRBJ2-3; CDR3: CASSVAGGGQGDTQYF; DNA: TGTGCCAGCAGCGTAGCGGGCGGGGGGCAAGGAGATACGCAGTATTTT
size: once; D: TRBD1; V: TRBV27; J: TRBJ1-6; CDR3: CASSFNPGQGTSPLHF; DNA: TGTGCCAGCAGTTTCAACCCGGGACAGGGTACTTCACCCCTCCACTTT
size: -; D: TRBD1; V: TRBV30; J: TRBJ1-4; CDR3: CAWNPSRAGGKLFF; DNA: TGTGCCTGGAACCCCTCCAGGGCAGGGGGAAAACTGTTTTTT
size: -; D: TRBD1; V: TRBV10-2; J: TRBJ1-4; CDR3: CASSDRGSNEKLFF; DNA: TGCGCCAGCAGCGACAGGGGATCTAATGAAAAACTGTTTTTT
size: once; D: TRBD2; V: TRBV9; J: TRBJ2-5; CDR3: CASSDRPSSGDLQGTQYF; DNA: TGTGCCAGCAGCGACCGCCCATCTAGCGGGGACCTACAGGGGACCCAGTACTTC
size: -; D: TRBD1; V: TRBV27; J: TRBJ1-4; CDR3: CASSLSQGVGEKLFF; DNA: TGTGCCAGCAGTTTATCACAGGGGGTTGGTGAAAAACTGTTTTTT
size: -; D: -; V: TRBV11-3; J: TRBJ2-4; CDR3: CASSVDSLAKNIQYF; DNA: TGTGCCAGCAGCGTGGACAGTCTAGCCAAAAACATTCAGTACTTC
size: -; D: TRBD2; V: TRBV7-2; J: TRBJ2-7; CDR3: CASSLYGAGGSYEQYF; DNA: TGTGCCAGCAGCTTATACGGAGCGGGGGGCTCCTACGAGCAGTACTTC
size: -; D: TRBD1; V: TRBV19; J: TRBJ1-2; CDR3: CASSTPDRHNGYTF; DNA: TGTGCCAGTAGTACTCCGGACAGGCATAATGGCTACACCTTC